The next 24 T cell receptor beta chains were all read from a single sample in a study of T-cell reconstitution after alpha-beta-depleted transplantation in children. Library preparation (for TCRbeta) was performed with unique molecular identifiers. MiXCR was run by TCRdb on the PCR reads, yielding one entry per CDR3 protein. In the table there are 60,000 to 85,000 distinct CDR3 sequences, 18% of which are singletons. The sample was PBMCs, mostly from graft donor cells, taken 360 days after TCRalphabeta/CD19-depleted stem cell transplant. The receptor source for this set is a male patient under 10 years old who had a stem cell transplant for acute lymphoblastic leukemia, so the T cells may come from the graft donor.

This clonotype was counted between two and nine times. V gene TRBV5-1 combines with J gene TRBJ1-2; D is undetermined. This CDR3 region has 15 residues. Trimming removed 1 base from V and 0 bases from J, with 10 bases in between. From germline, CDR1 is SGHRS and CDR2 YFSETQ. The CDR3 bases are TGCGCCAGCAGCTTGAGGCCGATACCTAACTATGGCTACACCTTC. Translation: CASSLRPIPNYGYTF.

The chain couples TRBV6-5 to TRBJ2-1; D might be TRBD1 (6 bases). V lost 4 bases and J 0 bases, leaving 7 bases between the germline ends. The CDR3 is made up of 14 amino acids. Germline V gene data show CDR1 as MNHEY and CDR2 as SVGAGI. CDR3 DNA sequence: TGTGCCAGCAGTTGGGACAACTCCTACAATGAGCAGTTCTTC. Translation gives CASSWDNSYNEQFF.

This chain links TRBV6-4 with TRBJ1-1, with D uncertain. V was trimmed by 7 bases and J by 2 bases, leaving 20 bases between them. The CDR3 has 16 residues. Germline V gene sequence: CDR1 MRHNA, CDR2 SNTAGT. The CDR3, as DNA: TGTGCCAGCACCACACCAATAAGCCCCACCAACACTGAAGCTTTCTTT. Its translation: CASTTPISPTNTEAFF.

In regard to this clonotype: This may come from a read error, since a much larger clone is one base off. The chain employs TRBV24-1 and TRBJ2-3, with 8 nucleotides matching TRBD2. V was clipped by 1 base and J by 2 bases; unmatched bases: 4. CDR1 KGHDR and CDR2 SFDVKD come from the germline V gene. This CDR3 region has 16 residues. CDR3 in DNA: TGTGCCACCAGTGATTTTATAGCGGGGCACACAGATACGCAGTATTTT. It is translated as CATSDFIAGHTDTQYF.

At least ten counts were recorded for this clonotype. CDR3 loop: CASSLGRPRSSYNEQFF. CDR3 nucleotide sequence: TGTGCCAGCAGTTTAGGGCGCCCCCGGTCCTCCTACAATGAGCAGTTCTTC. The chain couples TRBV12-3 or TRBV12-4 to TRBJ2-1; D is undetermined. CDR3 size: 17 residues. With 1 base removed from V and 0 bases from J, the gap between germline ends came to 13 bases.

The chain combines TRBV7-9 with TRBJ2-3; 12 bases agree with TRBD2. Looked up from germline, CDR1 is SEHNR and CDR2 is FQNEAQ (reference sequence). The J segment lost 5 bases and the V segment lost 7 bases, leaving 7 bases of the junction unmatched. The CDR3 consists of 15 residues. The CDR3 protein is CASKRLAGAGDTQYF. CDR3 coding DNA: TGTGCCAGCAAGAGACTAGCGGGAGCAGGAGATACGCAGTATTTT.

The genes are TRBV5-1 and TRBJ1-2, with a weak D call TRBD1 (6 bases). The CDR3 contains 15 residues. V was shortened by 4 bases and J by 0 bases, with 13 bases between the two germline ends. Germline CDR1 reads SGHRS; CDR2 reads YFSETQ. CDR3 coding DNA: TGCGCCAGCAGCCGTGCCGGGACACCTAACTATGGCTACACCTTC. This encodes CASSRAGTPNYGYTF.

The V call is TRBV2, the J call TRBJ2-4; no reliable D call. V was pared by 7 bases and J by 2 bases, with 6 bases between. Germline values: CDR1 SNHLY, CDR2 FYNNEI. The CDR3 extends over 12 amino acids. For the CDR3, the DNA is TGTGCCAGCACAGCCTCCAAAAACATTCAGTACTTC. Amino acids: CASTASKNIQYF.

This clonotype has only a few counts. The rearrangement joins TRBV5-1 to TRBJ2-3, with TRBD2 identical over 10 bases. The V segment lost 4 bases and the J segment 3 bases; nucleotides outside the gene matches: 5. The CDR3 loop spans 15 amino acids. CDR1 is SGHRS, CDR2 YFSETQ, per germline. This CDR3 is CASSTGLATTDTQYF. The CDR3 nucleotides are TGCGCCAGCAGCACGGGACTAGCGACGACAGATACGCAGTATTTT. Drawing the rest from reference TRBV5-1 and TRBJ2-3, the complete variable domain is KAGVTQTPRYLIKTRGQQVTLSCSPISGHRSVSWYQQTPGQGLQFLFEYFSETQRNKGNFPGRFSGRQFSNSRSEMNVSTLELGDSALYLCASSTGLATTDTQYFGPGTRLTVL.

This chain uses TRBV5-4 with TRBJ2-3; no definite D call. This CDR3 has 14 amino acids. Between the trimmed V and J ends, which lost 5 bases and 2 bases, there was a span of 12 bases. CDR1 and CDR2 (germline): SGHNT, YYREEE (reference sequence). CDR3 loop: CASRLWEYTDTQYF. In nucleotides, the CDR3 is TGTGCCAGCAGGTTGTGGGAATACACAGATACGCAGTATTTT.

At least ten counts were recorded for this clonotype. J is TRBJ2-1 and V is TRBV12-3 or TRBV12-4, with TRBD2 as a possible D gene (6 bases). Trimming took off 6 bases at V and 7 bases at J, with 13 bases between the two ends. The CDR3 runs 13 residues. CDR3 nucleotides: TGTGCCAGCAGATTGACTAGACAGAATGAGCAGTTCTTC. Its protein is CASRLTRQNEQFF.

The chain is built from TRBV6-4 and TRBJ2-1; TRBD2 matches 7 bases. The CDR3 has 16 residues. V dropped 5 bases and J dropped 0; count of bases not matched to a gene: 7. CDR1 is MRHNA, CDR2 SNTAGT, per germline. The CDR3 loop is CASSFSGPSSYNEQFF. DNA for the CDR3: TGTGCCAGCAGTTTTAGCGGGCCGAGCTCCTACAATGAGCAGTTCTTC.

The chain links TRBV4-1 to TRBJ2-1; 7 bases agree with TRBD1. Germline V gives CDR1 MGHRA, CDR2 YSYEKL. This CDR3 contains 16 residues. V gave up 0 bases and J gave up 4 bases; unmatched junction bases: 6. This CDR3 is CASSQDPTGVYNEQFF. The DNA of the CDR3 is TGCGCCAGCAGCCAAGATCCAACAGGGGTTTACAATGAGCAGTTCTTC.

The table lists this clonotype with a few counts. The V gene is TRBV5-6, the J gene TRBJ2-7; D perhaps matches TRBD1 (6 bases). Trimming removed 2 bases at V and 2 bases at J, with 11 bases between. CDR1 and CDR2 (germline): SGHDT, YYEEEE. The CDR3 sequence is 14 residues long. CDR3: CASSLRGGTYEQYF. For the CDR3, the DNA is TGTGCCAGCAGCTTACGAGGGGGAACCTACGAGCAGTACTTC.

On this clonotype: A much larger clone differs from this one at a single base, so this may be a read error. The V gene is TRBV24-1, the J gene TRBJ1-5, with 7 bases matching TRBD1. The CDR3 totals 16 residues. With V trimmed by 4 bases and J by 4 bases, 9 bases remained unmatched. Germline-derived CDR1 and CDR2 are KGHDR and SFDVKD. The CDR3 DNA follows: TGTGCCACCAGTGACACCCCCGGGACAGAAAATCAGCCCCAGCATTTT. This codes for CATSDTPGTENQPQHF.

The chain's CDR3 is CASSVWGSNEQFF. The CDR3 DNA reads TGTGCCAGCAGCGTTTGGGGGAGCAATGAGCAGTTCTTC. The rearrangement uses TRBV9 and TRBJ2-1, with D perhaps given as TRBD1 or TRBD2 (5 bases each). The CDR3 covers 13 residues. With 2 bases removed from V and 6 bases from J, the gap between germline ends came to 9 bases. In germline, CDR1 is SGDLS, CDR2 YYNGEE.

This clonotype was seen a few times. This chain joins TRBV19 and TRBJ1-1; D is uncertain. The CDR3 extends over 14 amino acids. Germline loops: CDR1 LNHDA, CDR2 SQIVND (reference sequence). The V end lost 2 bases, the J end lost 5 bases, and 12 bases lay between the germline ends. CDR3 loop: CASSISRDSTEAFF. CDR3 coding DNA: TGTGCCAGTAGTATATCAAGGGATTCAACTGAAGCTTTCTTT.

This clonotype was counted a few times. This chain connects TRBV3-1 to TRBJ2-1; D is ambiguous. The V end lost 3 bases, the J end lost 6 bases, and 9 bases lay between the germline ends. Germline CDR1 LGHDT, CDR2 YNNKEL (reference sequence). The CDR3 runs 13 residues. CDR3 DNA sequence: TGTGCCAGCAGCCAGGGTTTAGTCAATGAGCAGTTCTTC. Amino acid sequence: CASSQGLVNEQFF.

The J gene is TRBJ1-4, the V gene TRBV20-1, with D perhaps matching TRBD1 (6 bases). Per the germline V gene, CDR1 is DFQATT and CDR2 is SNEGSKA (reference sequence). The CDR3 runs to 16 residues. V was clipped by 6 bases and J by 3 bases, with 20 bases between them. The CDR3 nucleotides read TGCAGTGCGCCTGGCGTGGGGGCAGCGTCTAATGAAAAACTGTTTTTT. Translating it yields CSAPGVGAASNEKLFF.

This sequence joins TRBV5-6 and TRBJ2-7; D may be TRBD1 (5 bases). The CDR3 consists of 15 residues. Germline CDR1 and CDR2: SGHDT and YYEEEE. Trimming took 2 bases from V and 5 from J, leaving 17 bases between them. CDR3 amino acids: CASSFERGSRDEQYF. CDR3 DNA sequence: TGTGCCAGCAGCTTTGAGAGAGGTAGCAGGGACGAGCAGTACTTC.

This clonotype was picked up many times. The chain has TRBV5-6 and TRBJ2-5; maybe TRBD2 (7 bases). Germline assignment: CDR1 SGHDT and CDR2 YYEEEE. This CDR3 spans 15 amino acids. The V end was cut by 6 bases, the J end by 1 base, with 16 bases between. As DNA, the CDR3 is TGTGCCAGCACCCGGCGGGGGCAGAGCCAAGAGACCCAGTACTTC. Translated: CASTRRGQSQETQYF.

This clonotype has only a few counts. This sequence joins TRBV12-3 or TRBV12-4 and TRBJ2-4; tentatively, D is TRBD1 or TRBD2 (5 bases each). The CDR3 loop spans 16 amino acids. Deletions cut 1 base from V and 1 base from J, with 11 bases between. This CDR3 is CASSLGGTLAKNIQYF. The CDR3 coding sequence is TGTGCCAGCAGTTTAGGGGGGACGTTGGCCAAAAACATTCAGTACTTC.

This clonotype was recorded a few times. This chain uses TRBV7-9 with TRBJ2-3, with D unresolved. Trimming pared 6 bases from V and 10 bases from J, leaving 14 bases between. Germline CDR1 is SEHNR and CDR2 is FQNEAQ (reference sequence). The CDR3 totals 12 residues. The CDR3 is CASSPSPRAQYF. The CDR3 nucleotides are TGTGCCAGCAGTCCATCCCCCCGGGCGCAGTATTTT.

Many counts were recorded for this clonotype. The rearrangement uses TRBV4-1 and TRBJ2-3, with 7 bases aligning to TRBD1. The CDR3 is made up of 18 amino acids. V lost 1 base, J lost 6 bases, and 16 bases stayed unmatched. CDR1 is MGHRA and CDR2 is YSYEKL in the germline V gene. The CDR3 region is CASSQVYSVKGASDTQYF. In nucleotides, the CDR3 is TGCGCCAGCAGCCAAGTTTATTCCGTCAAGGGGGCATCGGATACGCAGTATTTT.